The clone carrying this TCR beta chain has only a few counts. The PCR ran on 60 Vbeta and 13 Jbeta primers. Some clones are missing from TCRdb's copy, which holds only in-frame ones; the method was immunoSEQ multiplex PCR. Found here are roughly 200,000 clones, 79% of them singletons; the top ten hold 4.4%. The record originates from a study of cytomegalovirus exposure and HLA in healthy donors. Study context: Previous work identified some 120 million unique TCR beta sequences from about 200 million T cells.

V lost 2 bases, J lost 5 bases, and 13 bases lay in between. The CDR3 runs to 15 residues. Germline V gene lookup returns CDR1 ENHRY and CDR2 SYGVKD. This receptor was identified in a woman in her 30s in good health and CMV-seropositive. The chain has TRBV10-3 and TRBJ2-1; D is perhaps TRBD2 (5 bases). The sequencing input was PBMCs. The CDR3 region is CAISEDGMSHNEQFF. The CDR3 nucleotides are TGTGCCATCAGTGAGGACGGGATGTCCCACAATGAGCAGTTCTTC.